This T cell receptor beta chain was recovered during a study of blood T cell repertoires in COVID-19. This clone was detected only once. Germline lookup yields CDR1 MNHEY and CDR2 SVGEGT. This CDR3 is built from 13 residues. Trimming cost V 0 bases and J 7 bases, with 10 bases left between them. In the source study's methods: From reference gene primer amplification, estimates of nucleated cell counts were derived. Measured with immunoSEQ multiplex PCR; TCRdb has only the in-frame clones, and not every one. The V and J calls and clone size were taken over from that table, and D and trimming were inferred from the DNA. The repertoire holds fewer than 200,000 clones, with more than 70% as singletons. All enrollees were about 18 to 89 years old and from roughly 22 US areas. Participant-reported clinical history was the basis for cohort assignment.

The chain recombines TRBV6-2 or TRBV6-3 with TRBJ2-7, with D unclear. This receptor was taken from a woman between 45 and 60 years old in a cohort exposed to, infected with or recovered from COVID-19 (not recorded which). The sample taken for sequencing was PBMCs or T cells enriched from blood (not recorded which). CDR3 nucleotides: TGTGCCAGCAGTTACTCCCCCCTACGGGAGCAGTACTTC. This codes for CASSYSPLREQYF.